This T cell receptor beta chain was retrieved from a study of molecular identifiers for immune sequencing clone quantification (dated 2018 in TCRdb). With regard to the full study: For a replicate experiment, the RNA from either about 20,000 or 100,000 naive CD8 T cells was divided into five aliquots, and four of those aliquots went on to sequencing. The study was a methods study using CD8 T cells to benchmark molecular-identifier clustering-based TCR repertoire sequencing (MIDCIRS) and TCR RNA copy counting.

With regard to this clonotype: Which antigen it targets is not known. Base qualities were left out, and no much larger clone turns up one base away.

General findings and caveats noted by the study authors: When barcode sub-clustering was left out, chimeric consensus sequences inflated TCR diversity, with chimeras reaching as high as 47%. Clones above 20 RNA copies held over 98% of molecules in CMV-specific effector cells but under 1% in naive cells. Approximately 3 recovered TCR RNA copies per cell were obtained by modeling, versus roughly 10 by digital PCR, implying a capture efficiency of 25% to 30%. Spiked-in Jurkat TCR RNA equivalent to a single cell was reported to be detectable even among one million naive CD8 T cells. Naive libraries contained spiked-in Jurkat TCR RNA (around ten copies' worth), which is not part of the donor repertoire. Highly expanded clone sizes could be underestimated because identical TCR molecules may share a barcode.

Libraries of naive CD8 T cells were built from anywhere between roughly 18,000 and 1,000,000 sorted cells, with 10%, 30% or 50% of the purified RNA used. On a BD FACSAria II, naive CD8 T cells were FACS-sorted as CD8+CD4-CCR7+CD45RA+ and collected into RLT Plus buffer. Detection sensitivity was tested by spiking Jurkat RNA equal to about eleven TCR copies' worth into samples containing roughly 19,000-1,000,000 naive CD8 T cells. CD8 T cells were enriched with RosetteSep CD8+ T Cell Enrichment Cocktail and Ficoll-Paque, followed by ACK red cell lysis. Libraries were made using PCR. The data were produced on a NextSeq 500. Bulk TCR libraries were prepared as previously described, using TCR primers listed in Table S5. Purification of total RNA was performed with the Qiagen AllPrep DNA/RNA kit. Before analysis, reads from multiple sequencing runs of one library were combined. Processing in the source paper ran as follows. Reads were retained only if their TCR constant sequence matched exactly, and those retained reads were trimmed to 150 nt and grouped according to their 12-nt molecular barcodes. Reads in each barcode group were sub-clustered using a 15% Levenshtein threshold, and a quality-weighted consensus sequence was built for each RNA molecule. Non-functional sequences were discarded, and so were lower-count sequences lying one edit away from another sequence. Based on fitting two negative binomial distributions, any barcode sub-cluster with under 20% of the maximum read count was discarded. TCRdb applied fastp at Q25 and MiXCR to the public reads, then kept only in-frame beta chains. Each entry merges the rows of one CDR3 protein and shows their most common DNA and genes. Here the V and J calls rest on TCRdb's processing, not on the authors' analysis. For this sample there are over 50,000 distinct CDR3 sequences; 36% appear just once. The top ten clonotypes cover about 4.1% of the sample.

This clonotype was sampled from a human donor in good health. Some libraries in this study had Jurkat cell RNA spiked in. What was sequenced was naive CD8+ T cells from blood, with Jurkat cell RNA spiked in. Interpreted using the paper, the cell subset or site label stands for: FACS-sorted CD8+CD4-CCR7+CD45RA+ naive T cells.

The nucleotide sequence is TGCGCCAGCAGCTTGGCCCCTACTAGCGGGAGGAATGAGACCCAGTACTTC. Translated, it gives CASSLAPTSGRNETQYF. The V and J segments used are TRBV5-1 and TRBJ2-5, with TRBD2 identical over 12 junction bases. V is cut back by 0 bases and J by 5 bases, with 8 bases in the junction unmatched. CDR1 SGHRS and CDR2 YFSETQ were looked up in the germline V gene. Inclusive of the bounding cysteine and phenylalanine, the CDR3 is 17 residues long. Kept here is only the CDR3 DNA, which spans 51 bases and is read in frame from base 1.